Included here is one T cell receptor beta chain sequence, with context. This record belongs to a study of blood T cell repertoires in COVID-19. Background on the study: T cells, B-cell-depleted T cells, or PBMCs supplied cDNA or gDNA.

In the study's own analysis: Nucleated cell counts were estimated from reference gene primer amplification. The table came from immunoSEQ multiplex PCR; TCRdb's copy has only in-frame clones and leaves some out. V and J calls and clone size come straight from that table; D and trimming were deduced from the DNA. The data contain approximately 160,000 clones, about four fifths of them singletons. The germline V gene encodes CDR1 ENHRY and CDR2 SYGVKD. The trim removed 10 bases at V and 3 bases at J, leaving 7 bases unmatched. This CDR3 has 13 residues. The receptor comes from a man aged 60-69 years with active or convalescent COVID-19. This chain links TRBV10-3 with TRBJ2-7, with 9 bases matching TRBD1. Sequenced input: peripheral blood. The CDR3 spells CASQQGQGYEQYF. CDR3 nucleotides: TGTGCCAGCCAACAGGGACAGGGCTACGAGCAGTACTTC.